The clone carrying this T cell receptor beta chain was observed at least ten times. What it recognizes is unknown. The entry originates in a study of T cell repertoires in cytomegalovirus infection. Findings and caveats of the study: Individuals carrying CMV plus the relevant HLA were identified by cumulative frequency of public TCR beta families. HLA-C-restricted CMV clonotypes gave the most frequent clonotype in two of eight donors.

Each CDR3 protein gets one entry after TCRdb re-called the reads with MiXCR. This table has approximately 550,000 distinct CDR3 sequences, 15% to 20% appearing once. Germline V CDR1 and CDR2: SGHVS, FQNEAQ. V shed 5 bases and J shed 4 bases, with 12 bases lying between them. This CDR3 has 15 residues. The J gene is TRBJ2-6, the V gene TRBV7-8; D is possibly TRBD1 or TRBD2 (5 bases each). The clonotype comes from a human donor in good health (CMV status not recorded). Some clones in this sample may be carry-over from other donors' samples. Input material: CD8+ T cells from PBMCs. The DNA for the CDR3 is TGTGCCAGCAGCCAGGGAGCTCTGGGGGCCAACGTCCTGACTTTC. As protein: CASSQGALGANVLTF.